These T cell receptor beta chains were read from a single sample in a study of T cell repertoires and HLA-DP antigens. Sequencing was performed with immunoSEQ multiplex PCR; in TCRdb, only in-frame clones are kept and a portion is missing. Among almost 90,000 clones, roughly 86% were seen once, and the ten largest hold around 1.7%. No antigen has been identified for these receptors. Specimen: CD4+ T cells from PBMCs. All receptors come from a man aged 50-59 years in good health and CMV-seronegative. The CDR3 runs from the conserved cysteine through the conserved F or W. D genes are given only for firm matches. Clone sizes are given selectively: once, few, many, or a class where the clone is expanded.

>TRBV5-4|TRBJ2-3|NA|NA
TGTGCCAGCAGCTTGGCTACCTACACAGATACGCAGTATTTT
CASSLATYTDTQYF
>TRBV5-1|TRBJ2-1|NA|TRBD1
TGCGCCAGCAGCCCGACGACAGGGAGATCCTACAATGAGCAGTTCTTC
CASSPTTGRSYNEQFF
>TRBV18|TRBJ2-1|once|NA
TGTGCCAGCTCACCAAGGGGTTCAGGGGTAAATGAGCAGTTCTTC
CASSPRGSGVNEQFF
>TRBV28|TRBJ2-7|NA|NA
TGTGCCAGCAGTATCTCCGACGAGCAGTACTTC
CASSISDEQYF
>TRBV4-1|TRBJ2-1|few|NA
TGCGCCAGCAGCCAGATTAAGGGGTGGAACAATGAGCAGTTCTTC
CASSQIKGWNNEQFF
>TRBV7-6|TRBJ1-2|few|NA
TGTGCCAGCAGCCTTACCAAGGGTAGTGGCTACACCTTC
CASSLTKGSGYTF
>TRBV4-1|TRBJ1-3|NA|NA
TGCGCCAGCAGCCAAAGACAGGACTCTGGAAACACCATATATTTT
CASSQRQDSGNTIYF
>TRBV30|TRBJ2-7|NA|TRBD1
TGTGCCTGGAGTCGGGACAGGGGTTACGAGCAGTACTTC
CAWSRDRGYEQYF
>TRBV5-1|TRBJ2-5|NA|NA
TGCGCCAGCAGCCAATTGAAAGAGACCCAGTACTTC
CASSQLKETQYF
>TRBV6-1|TRBJ1-6|NA|NA
TGTGCCAGCAGTGAAGTACGTAAACCCCTCCACTTT
CASSEVRKPLHF
>TRBV6-5|TRBJ2-7|NA|NA
TGTGCCAGCAGCCTGGGGGGAGTGGGATCCTACGAGCAGTACTTC
CASSLGGVGSYEQYF
>TRBV5-1|TRBJ2-2|NA|TRBD2
TGCGCCAGCAGCGGACTAGCGACTAGCGGGGAGCTGTTTTTT
CASSGLATSGELFF
>TRBV6-1|TRBJ2-7|NA|TRBD2
TGTGCCAGCAGGAGAGGTAGCGGGAGGGCCGATGAGCAGTACTTC
CASRRGSGRADEQYF
>TRBV29-1|TRBJ2-1|NA|NA
TGCAGCGTTGAAGACTTGAGAATCAATGAGCAGTTCTTC
CSVEDLRINEQFF
>TRBV6-1|TRBJ2-7|NA|NA
TGTGCCAGCAGTTCTCGCAACACCTACGAGCAGTACTTC
CASSSRNTYEQYF
>TRBV6-1|TRBJ2-1|NA|NA
TGTGCCAGCAAGTTAGACAGGAAAAACAATGAGCAGTTCTTC
CASKLDRKNNEQFF
>TRBV29-1|TRBJ2-1|NA|TRBD2
TGCAGCGTCGGGACTAGCGGGAGGGCCGTTTACAATGAGCAGTTCTTC
CSVGTSGRAVYNEQFF
>TRBV5-1|TRBJ2-7|NA|NA
TGCGCCAGCAGCTTTGATATCGGTGGGGACGAGCAGTACTTC
CASSFDIGGDEQYF
>TRBV13|TRBJ1-3|NA|TRBD1
TGTGCCAGCAGCAAGCGGACAGGGGCGGACACCATATATTTT
CASSKRTGADTIYF
>TRBV12-5|TRBJ2-7|NA|NA
TGTGCTAGTGGTCTCCTCCGGGTTCCGGGCTCCTACGAGCAGTACTTC
CASGLLRVPGSYEQYF
>TRBV11-2|TRBJ1-3|NA|TRBD1
TGTGCCAGCAGCGCCCAGACAGGGCGCGGAAACACCATATATTTT
CASSAQTGRGNTIYF
>TRBV5-1|TRBJ2-4|NA|NA
TGCGCCAGCAGCTTGGGGGGACGCGCCAAAAACATTCAGTACTTC
CASSLGGRAKNIQYF
>TRBV29-1|TRBJ1-1|once|TRBD1
TGCAGCGTTGAATTTAGAGGGGGCAAAGCTTTCTTT
CSVEFRGGKAFF
>TRBV2|TRBJ2-2|NA|TRBD1
TGTGCCAGCACCGGAAGAAGGGACAGGGGGTTTCGGGACACCGGGGAGCTGTTTTTT
CASTGRRDRGFRDTGELFF
>TRBV4-1|TRBJ1-5|few|TRBD1
TGCGCCAGCAGCCAAGAAACAGGGGGCTGGCAGCCCCAGCATTTT
CASSQETGGWQPQHF
>TRBV7-2|TRBJ2-7|NA|NA
TGTGCCAGCAGCTTAGGGGGGGCTGGCTCCTACGAGCAGTACTTC
CASSLGGAGSYEQYF
>TRBV27|TRBJ1-1|NA|TRBD1
TGTGCCAGCAGTTTTTACCCCGGACAGGGGAACACTGAAGCTTTCTTT
CASSFYPGQGNTEAFF
>TRBV28|TRBJ1-3|NA|NA
TGTGCCAGTAAGGACGGCTCTGACTCTGGAAACACCATATATTTT
CASKDGSDSGNTIYF
>TRBV6-4|TRBJ1-1|NA|NA
TGTGCCAGCAGGGAGGAGGGATCGTCGACTGAAGCTTTCTTT
CASREEGSSTEAFF
>TRBV7-9|TRBJ2-7|NA|TRBD1
TGTGCCAGCAGCCCGACAGGGGGGGAGCAGTACTTC
CASSPTGGEQYF
>TRBV7-2|TRBJ1-6|NA|NA
TGTGCCAGCAGCTTTGATAGCAGGGGCCCCAATTCACCCCTCCACTTT
CASSFDSRGPNSPLHF
>TRBV6-1|TRBJ2-3|many|TRBD2
TGTGCCAGCAGTAGTCTAGCGGGAGGGGGAGATACGCAGTATTTT
CASSSLAGGGDTQYF